This paragraph reports one TCR beta chain. This clonotype came up a few times. This clone's antigen is unknown. The sample holds no much larger clone one base away, and base qualities are not on file. The data originate from a study of T-cell reconstitution after alpha-beta-depleted transplantation in children listed by TCRdb under 2016. Background on the whole study: Using TCR repertoire profiling, the study followed T-cell immune reconstitution in a quantitative way in children after TCRalphabeta/CD19-depleted allogeneic hematopoietic cell transplantation. Study-level results and caveats: Apparently early alphabetaT-cell count recovery about two months after transplant reportedly relied on only several hundred rapidly expanded clones derived from non-depleted graft cells. In some patients, the high TCRbeta diversity seen at day 60 was put down to recipient T cells and intrathymic progenitors that had survived conditioning. The frequencies of hyperexpanded clones fell over the following months, and after one year, T-cell counts and TCRbeta diversity were mostly attributed to newly produced T cells.

From the cysteine up to the phenylalanine, the CDR3 has a length of 15 residues. The entry retains the CDR3 DNA only, 45 bases that are in frame from base 1. CDR1 SSHAT and CDR2 FNYEAQ are derived from the germline V gene (reference sequence). After removal of 5 bases from V and 3 bases from J, the junction retains 7 bases not matched to a gene. The method was PCR. This sample was sequenced with an Illumina HiSeq 2500. TCR library preparation used molecular barcoding, with unique molecular identifiers applied to normalize quantification of the TCRbeta repertoire. Clones were called with MiXCR by TCRdb after fastp trimmed the public reads at Q25, and only in-frame beta chains were retained. For every CDR3 protein sequence, its rows merge into one entry that carries the most common genes and DNA. In this sample the table shows approximately 650,000 distinct CDR3 sequences, approximately 14% of which occur a single time. The top ten clones comprise 0.79% of the sample.

The meaning of the sample's treatment or condition label: allogeneic hematopoietic cell transplantation with graft depleted of TCRalphabeta T cells and CD19 B cells. The transplant recipients were children given TCRalphabeta/CD19-depleted allogeneic hematopoietic cell grafts. The material sequenced was PBMCs, taken before TCRalphabeta/CD19-depleted stem cell transplant. The chain is made from TRBV7-7 and TRBJ2-1, with 7 bases matching TRBD1. The sequence was collected from a girl aged 2 to 10 with congenital amegakaryocytic thrombocytopenia, due to receive a stem cell transplant. The CDR3 here reads CASSLSRDSYNEQFF. The sequenced DNA is TGTGCCAGCAGCCTGTCCCGGGACAGCTACAATGAGCAGTTCTTC.